The 23 T cell receptor beta chains below come from one sample, sequenced in a study of metastatic and nonmetastatic thyroid tumors. All patients were treatment-naive before thyroid surgery. Through MiXCR, TCRdb re-clonotyped the PCR reads. The sample has about 21,000 clones; 18% are singletons. Material: blood. These receptors were collected from a male donor with papillary thyroid cancer or a benign thyroid nodule (not recorded which). Some clones in this sample may be carry-over from other donors' samples.

This clone is labeled as medium-sized (0.01 to 0.1%). The J gene is TRBJ2-1, the V gene TRBV6-4; a possible D gene is TRBD1 (6 bases). V gave up 3 bases and J gave up 8 bases, with 11 bases separating them. Germline CDR1 and CDR2: MRHNA and SNTAGT. The CDR3 sequence is 13 residues long. The CDR3 region has the DNA TGTGCCAGCAGTGAGGGGGACACGGATGAGCAGTTCTTC. Its translation is CASSEGDTDEQFF.

This clone has ten or more counts. The rearrangement links TRBV24-1 to TRBJ2-7; TRBD1 agrees at 8 bases. CDR3 length equals 14 residues. The germline V gene has CDR1 KGHDR and CDR2 SFDVKD. Trimming removed 2 bases from V and 5 bases from J; junction bases left unmatched: 4. The CDR3 sequence is CATSDSDRVHEQYF. The CDR3 DNA reads TGTGCCACCAGTGATTCGGACAGGGTACACGAGCAGTACTTC.

This clone was counted at least ten times. The genes are TRBV5-5 and TRBJ1-1; D gene uncertain. The germline V and J ends were trimmed by 0 bases and 2 bases, with 11 bases remaining between them. The CDR3 has 15 amino acids. The V gene's germline CDR1 is SGHKS and CDR2 YYEKEE (reference sequence). In DNA form, the CDR3 reads TGTGCCAGCAGCTTGGATAGGCGATTCAACACTGAAGCTTTCTTT. As protein: CASSLDRRFNTEAFF.

This clone was found a few times. This chain connects TRBV18 to TRBJ2-5; the D gene is possibly TRBD2 (5 bases). The length of the CDR3 is 12 residues. The germline gives CDR1 KGHSH, CDR2 LQKENI. V dropped 6 bases and J dropped 5 bases, with 10 bases sitting between them. The CDR3 region is CASSEDGETQYF. The CDR3 DNA is TGTGCCAGCTCGGAGGACGGGGAGACCCAGTACTTC.

This clone was picked up many times. This CDR3 is also generated by other DNA sequences in the sample. This chain connects TRBV10-3 to TRBJ2-2; 9 positions agree with TRBD1. The CDR3 has 17 residues. The trim removed 8 bases at V and 4 bases at J, leaving 14 bases unmatched. Germline lookup yields CDR1 ENHRY and CDR2 SYGVKD. The CDR3: CAIGAVEQGATTGELFF. The CDR3 nucleotides are TGTGCCATCGGTGCCGTAGAACAGGGGGCGACCACCGGGGAGCTGTTTTTT.

The table lists this clone with many counts. This chain connects TRBV12-3 or TRBV12-4 to TRBJ2-5; D is perhaps TRBD1 or TRBD2 (6 bases each). The CDR3 runs 17 residues. With 1 base removed from V and 2 bases from J, the gap between germline ends came to 17 bases. CDR3 coding DNA: TGTGCCAGCAGTTTAGGGTGGGGGCGGGAAGGTCAAGAGACCCAGTACTTC. Protein sequence: CASSLGWGREGQETQYF.

This clone was recorded at least ten times. The chain has TRBV7-9 and TRBJ2-5, with a tentative D call TRBD2 (7 bases). Germline V lookup: CDR1 SEHNR, CDR2 FQNEAQ (reference sequence). V gave up 7 bases and J gave up 1 base, with 16 bases separating them. The CDR3 has 15 residues. CDR3 residues: CASMRGGRTQETQYF. In nucleotides, the CDR3 is TGTGCCAGCATGAGGGGGGGGAGGACCCAAGAGACCCAGTACTTC. Full variable domain (outside the CDR3, taken from reference TRBV7-9 and TRBJ2-5): DTGVSQNPRHKITKRGQNVTFRCDPISEHNRLYWYRQTLGQGPEFLTYFQNEAQLEKSRLLSDRFSAERPKGSFSTLEIQRTEQGDSAMYLCASMRGGRTQETQYFGPGTRLLVL.

A remark on this clone: This sequence may be a read error, since a much larger clone differs from it by one base. Within the sample, other DNA sequences also encode this same CDR3. This sequence joins TRBV5-6 and TRBJ1-1; D is unresolved. Looked up from germline, CDR1 is SGHDT and CDR2 is YYEEEE. The ends were cut back, 4 bases at V and 4 bases at J, with 20 bases in the middle. This CDR3 contains 16 residues. CDR3: CASSLPTGRRATEAFF. For the CDR3, the DNA is TGTGCCAGCAGCCTCCCCACGGGAAGACGGGCCACTGAAGCTTTCTTT.

There are many counts of this clone. V usage is TRBV5-1 and J usage is TRBJ1-1, with 8 nucleotides matching TRBD1. With V trimmed by 2 bases and J by 5 bases, 8 bases remained unmatched. CDR3 length: 15 residues. Germline assignment: CDR1 SGHRS and CDR2 YFSETQ. CDR3 sequence (DNA): TGCGCCAGCAGCTTTATATCAACAGGGGGGACTGAAGCTTTCTTT. Its translation is CASSFISTGGTEAFF.

By share, this clone ranks as medium-sized (0.01 to 0.1%). The rearrangement joins TRBV12-3 or TRBV12-4 to TRBJ2-7; 8 bases map to TRBD1. The CDR3 covers 12 residues. The V gene end was trimmed by 6 bases and the J gene end by 4 bases; junction bases not matched to a gene: 2. CDR3 residues: CASRDREYEQYF. The CDR3 nucleotides are TGTGCCAGCAGGGACAGGGAGTACGAGCAGTACTTC.

This clone was recorded many times. V gene TRBV19 combines with J gene TRBJ1-4; weak D call: TRBD1 (5 bases). CDR3 length: 14 amino acids. The V end was cut by 5 bases, the J end by 7 bases, with 14 bases between. Germline V CDR1 and CDR2: LNHDA, SQIVND (reference sequence). The CDR3 spells CASSPPGPFEKLFF. Here the CDR3 DNA reads TGTGCCAGTAGTCCCCCGGGGCCCTTTGAAAAACTGTTTTTT.

This clone was picked up many times. A read error may be the cause here, since a much bigger clone is one base away. The V call is TRBV25-1, the J call TRBJ2-7; the D is unclear. The V gene lost 2 bases and the J gene lost 2 bases, with 7 bases spanning the gap. The CDR3 runs 13 residues. Looked up from germline, CDR1 is MGHDK and CDR2 is SYGVNS. The CDR3 loop reads CASSEVAAYEQYF. The CDR3 DNA sequence: TGTGCCAGCAGTGAAGTGGCAGCCTACGAGCAGTACTTC.

The chain joins TRBV7-9 to TRBJ1-4, with 7 bases fitting TRBD1. The CDR3 has 16 residues. V lost 5 bases and J lost 8; bases outside the gene matches: 14. CDR1 and CDR2 (germline): SEHNR, FQNEAQ (reference sequence). CDR3 protein: CASSPVTRTGDEKLFF. In DNA, the CDR3 is TGTGCCAGCAGCCCCGTCACCAGGACAGGAGACGAAAAACTGTTTTTT.

Relative to its sample, this clone is medium-sized (0.01 to 0.1%). The chain is built from TRBV6-4 and TRBJ1-2; 8 bases match TRBD1. With V trimmed by 5 bases and J by 5 bases, 16 bases remained unmatched. CDR3 length: 17 residues. From germline, CDR1 is MRHNA and CDR2 SNTAGT. The DNA of the CDR3 is TGTGCCAGCAGTCCGACAGGGATCGACAGGGGTTTTTATGGCTACACCTTC. It encodes CASSPTGIDRGFYGYTF.

In its sample, this clone was seen many times. The chain links TRBV6-4 to TRBJ2-3; no clear D gene. In germline, CDR1 is MRHNA, CDR2 SNTAGT. The CDR3 runs to 14 residues. V was shortened by 4 bases and J by 6 bases, with 14 bases between the two germline ends. The CDR3 DNA follows: TGTGCCAGCAGTGCTTCAGGTGAATCCGATACGCAGTATTTT. It yields the protein CASSASGESDTQYF.

This clone came up many times. CDR3 sequence reads: CSARNARRDEQYF. The CDR3 nucleotides are TGCAGTGCTAGGAACGCGAGACGGGACGAGCAGTACTTC. The rearrangement uses TRBV20-1 and TRBJ2-7; D unclear. The CDR3 has 13 amino acids. Germline V gene sequence: CDR1 DFQATT, CDR2 SNEGSKA (reference sequence). V lost 3 bases and J 5 bases, leaving 14 bases between the germline ends.

This clone showed up many times. The chain links TRBV7-3 to TRBJ2-2, with TRBD2 matching 7 bases. The germline V gene has CDR1 SGHTA and CDR2 FQGTGA. Trimming removed 6 bases from V and 4 bases from J; junction bases left unmatched: 11. The length of the CDR3 is 16 residues. CDR3 loop: CASRPMGGAGTGELFF. In nucleotides, the CDR3 is TGTGCCAGCAGGCCTATGGGAGGGGCGGGCACCGGGGAGCTGTTTTTT.

This clone showed up many times. This sequence joins TRBV6-4 and TRBJ2-1; 14 nucleotides match TRBD2. Germline CDR1 and CDR2: MRHNA and SNTAGT. Trimming cost V 7 bases and J 11 bases; bases outside gene matches: 13. The CDR3 has 16 residues. The CDR3 sequence: CASKEGPGLAGGQQFF. The CDR3 nucleotides are TGTGCCAGCAAGGAGGGCCCCGGACTAGCGGGGGGTCAGCAGTTCTTC.

The table lists this clone with many counts. The chain combines TRBV4-1 with TRBJ2-7; TRBD2 aligns across 10 bases. Per the germline V gene, CDR1 is MGHRA and CDR2 is YSYEKL. After removal of 4 bases from V and 3 bases from J, the junction contained 6 bases not matched to a gene. CDR3 length equals 15 residues. In nucleotides, the CDR3 is TGCGCCAGCAGCCCTAGACTAGCGGGCTACTACGAGCAGTACTTC. It codes for CASSPRLAGYYEQYF.

In its sample, this clone is medium-sized. This chain links TRBV12-3 or TRBV12-4 with TRBJ1-5; no clear D gene. V dropped 5 bases and J dropped 0 bases, with 14 bases sitting between them. This CDR3 has 16 residues. In nucleotides, the CDR3 is TGTGCCAGCAGTGCTACGACTGGGGATAGCAATCAGCCCCAGCATTTT. Translated: CASSATTGDSNQPQHF.

This clone was seen ten or more times. This sequence joins TRBV10-1 and TRBJ2-3; TRBD1 is a possible D gene (5 bases). The CDR3 covers 14 residues. Germline CDR1 reads WNHNN; CDR2 reads SYGVQD (reference sequence). This CDR3 reads CASSGRVFADTQYF. The CDR3 DNA is TGCGCTAGCTCGGGCAGGGTATTCGCAGATACGCAGTATTTT.

This clone was detected ten times or more. This chain joins TRBV14 and TRBJ1-5; D may be TRBD1 (5 bases). Germline loops: CDR1 SGHDN, CDR2 FVKESK. V gave up 3 bases and J gave up 7 bases, with 10 bases separating them. CDR3 size: 13 residues. The CDR3 DNA is TGTGCCAGCAGCCATGACAGTTCACAGCCCCAGCATTTT. Its protein product is CASSHDSSQPQHF.

This chain links TRBV5-1 with TRBJ1-4; 7 bases agree with TRBD1. The V segment lost 5 bases and the J segment 1 base; nucleotides outside the gene matches: 2. Germline CDR1 and CDR2: SGHRS and YFSETQ. The CDR3 sequence is 14 residues long. As DNA, the CDR3 is TGCGCCAGCAGTTACAGGGGAACTAATGAAAAACTGTTTTTT. Translating it yields CASSYRGTNEKLFF. The complete variable domain, with remaining parts taken from reference TRBV5-1 and TRBJ1-4, reads KAGVTQTPRYLIKTRGQQVTLSCSPISGHRSVSWYQQTPGQGLQFLFEYFSETQRNKGNFPGRFSGRQFSNSRSEMNVSTLELGDSALYLCASSYRGTNEKLFFGSGTQLSVL.